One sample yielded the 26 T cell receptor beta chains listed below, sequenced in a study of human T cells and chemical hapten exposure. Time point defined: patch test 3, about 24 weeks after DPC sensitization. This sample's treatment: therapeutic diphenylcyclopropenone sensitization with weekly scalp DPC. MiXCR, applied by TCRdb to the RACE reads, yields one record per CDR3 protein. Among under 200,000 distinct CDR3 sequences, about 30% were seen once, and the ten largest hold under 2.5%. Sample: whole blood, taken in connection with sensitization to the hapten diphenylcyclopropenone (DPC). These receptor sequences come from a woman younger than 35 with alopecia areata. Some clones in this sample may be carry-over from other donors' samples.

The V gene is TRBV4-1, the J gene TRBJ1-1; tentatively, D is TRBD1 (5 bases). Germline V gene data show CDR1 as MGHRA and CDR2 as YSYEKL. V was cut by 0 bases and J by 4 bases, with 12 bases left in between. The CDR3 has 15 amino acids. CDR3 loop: CASSQDRQGGTEAFF. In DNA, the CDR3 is TGCGCCAGCAGCCAAGATCGGCAGGGAGGCACTGAAGCTTTCTTT.

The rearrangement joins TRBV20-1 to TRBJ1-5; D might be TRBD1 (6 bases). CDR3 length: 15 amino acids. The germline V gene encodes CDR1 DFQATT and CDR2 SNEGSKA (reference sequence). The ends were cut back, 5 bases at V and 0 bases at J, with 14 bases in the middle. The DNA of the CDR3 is TGCAGTGCTCTCCCGGACAGCTATAGCAATCAGCCCCAGCATTTT. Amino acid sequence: CSALPDSYSNQPQHF.

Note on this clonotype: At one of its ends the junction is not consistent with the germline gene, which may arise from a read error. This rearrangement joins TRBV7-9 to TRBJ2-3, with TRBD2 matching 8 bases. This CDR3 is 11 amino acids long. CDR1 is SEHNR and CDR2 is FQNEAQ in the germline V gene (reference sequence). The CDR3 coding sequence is TGTGCAAGCAGCGGGGGAGATACGCAGTATTTT. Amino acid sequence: CASSGGDTQYF.

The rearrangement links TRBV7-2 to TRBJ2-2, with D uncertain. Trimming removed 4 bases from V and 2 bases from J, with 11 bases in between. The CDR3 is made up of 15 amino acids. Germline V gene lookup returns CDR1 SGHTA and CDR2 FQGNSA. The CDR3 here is CASSSEILNTGELFF. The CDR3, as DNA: TGTGCCAGCAGCTCAGAGATACTTAACACCGGGGAGCTGTTTTTT.

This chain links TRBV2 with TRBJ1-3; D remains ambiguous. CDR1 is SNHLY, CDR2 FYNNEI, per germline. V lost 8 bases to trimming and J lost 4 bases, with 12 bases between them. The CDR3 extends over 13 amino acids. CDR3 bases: TGTGCCAGCTCGGGCGGGATCGGAAACACCATATATTTT. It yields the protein CASSGGIGNTIYF. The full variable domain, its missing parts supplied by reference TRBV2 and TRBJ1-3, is EPEVTQTPSHQVTQMGQEVILRCVPISNHLYFYWYRQILGQKVEFLVSFYNNEISEKSEIFDDQFSVERPDGSNFTLKIRSTKLEDSAMYFCASSGGIGNTIYFGEGSWLTVV.

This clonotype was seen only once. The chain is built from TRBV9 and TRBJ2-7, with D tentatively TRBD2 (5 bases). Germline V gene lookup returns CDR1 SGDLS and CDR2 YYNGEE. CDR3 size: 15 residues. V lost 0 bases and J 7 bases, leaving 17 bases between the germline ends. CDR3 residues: CASSVEGVVMEEQYF. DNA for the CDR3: TGTGCCAGCAGCGTAGAGGGAGTTGTGATGGAGGAGCAGTACTTC. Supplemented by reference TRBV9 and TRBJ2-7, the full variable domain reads DSGVTQTPKHLITATGQRVTLRCSPRSGDLSVYWYQQSLDQGLQFLIQYYNGEERAKGNILERFSAQQFPDLHSELNLSSLELGDSALYFCASSVEGVVMEEQYFGPGTRLTVT.

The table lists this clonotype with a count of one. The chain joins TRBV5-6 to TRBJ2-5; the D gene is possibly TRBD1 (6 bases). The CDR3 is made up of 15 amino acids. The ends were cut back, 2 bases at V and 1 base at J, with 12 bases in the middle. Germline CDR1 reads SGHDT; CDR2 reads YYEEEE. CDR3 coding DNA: TGTGCCAGCAGCTTCCCTGGACAGCTCCAAGAGACCCAGTACTTC. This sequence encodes CASSFPGQLQETQYF.

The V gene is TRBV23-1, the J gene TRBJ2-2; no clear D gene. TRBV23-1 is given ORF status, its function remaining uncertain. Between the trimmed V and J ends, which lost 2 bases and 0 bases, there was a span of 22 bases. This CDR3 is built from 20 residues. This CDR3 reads CASSQRNWASTSTNTGELFF. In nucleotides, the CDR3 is TGCGCCAGCAGTCAACGCAACTGGGCTAGTACCTCGACGAACACCGGGGAGCTGTTTTTT.

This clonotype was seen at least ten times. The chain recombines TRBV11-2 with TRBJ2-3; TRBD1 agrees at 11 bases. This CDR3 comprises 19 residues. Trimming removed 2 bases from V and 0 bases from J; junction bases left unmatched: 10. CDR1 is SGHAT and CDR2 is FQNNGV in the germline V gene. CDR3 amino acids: CASSLSGGQGDRSTDTQYF. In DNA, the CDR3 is TGTGCCAGCAGCTTATCCGGGGGACAGGGGGATCGTAGCACAGATACGCAGTATTTT.

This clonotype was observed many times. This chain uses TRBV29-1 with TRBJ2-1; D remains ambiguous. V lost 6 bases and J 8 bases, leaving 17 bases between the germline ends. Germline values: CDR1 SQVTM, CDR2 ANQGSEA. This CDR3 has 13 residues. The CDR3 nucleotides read TGCAGCGTCCGAGACGGAGAATGGTATGAGCAGTTCTTC. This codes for CSVRDGEWYEQFF.

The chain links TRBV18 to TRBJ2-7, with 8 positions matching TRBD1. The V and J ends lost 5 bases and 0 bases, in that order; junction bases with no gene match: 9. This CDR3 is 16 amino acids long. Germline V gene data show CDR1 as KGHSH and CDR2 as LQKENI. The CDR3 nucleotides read TGTGCCAGCTCAACTGGACAGGGCAAATACTCCTACGAGCAGTACTTC. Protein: CASSTGQGKYSYEQYF.

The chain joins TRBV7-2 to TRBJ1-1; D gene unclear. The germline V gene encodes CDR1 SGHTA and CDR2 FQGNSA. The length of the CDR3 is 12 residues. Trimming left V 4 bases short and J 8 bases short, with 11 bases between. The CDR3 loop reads CASSSLPTEAFF. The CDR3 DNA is TGTGCCAGCAGCTCCTTACCGACAGAAGCTTTCTTT.

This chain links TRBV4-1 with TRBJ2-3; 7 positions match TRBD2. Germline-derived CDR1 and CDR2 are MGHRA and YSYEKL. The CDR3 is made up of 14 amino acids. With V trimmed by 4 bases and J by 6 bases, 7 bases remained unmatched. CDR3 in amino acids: CASSRGLHLDTQYF. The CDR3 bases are TGCGCCAGCAGCCGGGGACTACATCTTGATACGCAGTATTTT.

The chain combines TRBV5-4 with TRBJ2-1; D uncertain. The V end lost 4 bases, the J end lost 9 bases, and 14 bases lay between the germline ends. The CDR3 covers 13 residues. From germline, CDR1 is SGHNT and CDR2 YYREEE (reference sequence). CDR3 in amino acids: CASSPGEALEQFF. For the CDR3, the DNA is TGTGCCAGCAGCCCTGGTGAAGCTCTTGAGCAGTTCTTC.

The CDR3 is CSARIGNTIYF. CDR3 DNA: TGCAGTGCTCGCATTGGAAACACCATATATTTT. The V gene is TRBV20-1, the J gene TRBJ1-3; no definite D call. Germline CDR1 DFQATT, CDR2 SNEGSKA (reference sequence). The CDR3 is 11 amino acids. The V and J ends lost 5 bases and 3 bases respectively, with 5 bases between them.

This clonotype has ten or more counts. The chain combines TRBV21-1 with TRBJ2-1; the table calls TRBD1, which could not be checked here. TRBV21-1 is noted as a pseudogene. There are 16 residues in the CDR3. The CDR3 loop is CASSKGRGFTYNEQFF. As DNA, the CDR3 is TGTGCCAGCAGCAAAGGTCGGGGGTTCACCTACAATGAGCAGTTCTTC.

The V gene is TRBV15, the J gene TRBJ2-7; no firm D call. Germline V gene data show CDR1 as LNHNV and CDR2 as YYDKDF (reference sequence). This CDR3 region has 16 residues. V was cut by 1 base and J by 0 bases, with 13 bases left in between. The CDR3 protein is CATSRVAGPSSYEQYF. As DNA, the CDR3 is TGTGCCACCAGCAGAGTGGCAGGCCCTAGCTCCTACGAGCAGTACTTC.

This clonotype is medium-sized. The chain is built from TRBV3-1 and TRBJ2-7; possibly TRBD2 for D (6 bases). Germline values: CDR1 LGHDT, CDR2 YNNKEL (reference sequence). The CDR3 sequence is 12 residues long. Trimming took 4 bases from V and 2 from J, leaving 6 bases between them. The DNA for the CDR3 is TGTGCCAGCAGCCCGGGGGCCTACGAGCAGTACTTC. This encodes CASSPGAYEQYF.

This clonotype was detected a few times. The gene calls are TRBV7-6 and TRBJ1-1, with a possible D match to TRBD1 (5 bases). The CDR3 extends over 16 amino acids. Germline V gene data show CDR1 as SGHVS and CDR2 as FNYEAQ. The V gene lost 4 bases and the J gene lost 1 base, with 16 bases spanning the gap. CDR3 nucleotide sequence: TGTGCCAGCAGCTCCCCGCGAGGCAGGGCGAACACTGAAGCTTTCTTT. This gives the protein CASSSPRGRANTEAFF. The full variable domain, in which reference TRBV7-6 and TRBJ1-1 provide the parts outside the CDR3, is GAGVSQSPRYKVTKRGQDVALRCDPISGHVSLYWYRQALGQGPEFLTYFNYEAQQDKSGLPNDRFSAERPEGSISTLTIQRTEQRDSAMYRCASSSPRGRANTEAFFGQGTRLTVV.

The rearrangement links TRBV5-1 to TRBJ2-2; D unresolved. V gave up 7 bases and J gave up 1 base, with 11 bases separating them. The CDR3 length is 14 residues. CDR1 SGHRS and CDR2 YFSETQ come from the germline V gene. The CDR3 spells CASSVPKNTGELFF. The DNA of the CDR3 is TGCGCCAGCTCCGTTCCGAAGAACACCGGGGAGCTGTTTTTT.

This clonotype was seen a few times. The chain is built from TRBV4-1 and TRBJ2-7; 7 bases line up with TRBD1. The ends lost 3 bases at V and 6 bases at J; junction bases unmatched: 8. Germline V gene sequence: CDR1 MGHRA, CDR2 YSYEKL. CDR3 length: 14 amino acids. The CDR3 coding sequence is TGCGCCAGCAGCCAGGACAGGTCAATCGGCGAGCAGTACTTC. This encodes CASSQDRSIGEQYF.

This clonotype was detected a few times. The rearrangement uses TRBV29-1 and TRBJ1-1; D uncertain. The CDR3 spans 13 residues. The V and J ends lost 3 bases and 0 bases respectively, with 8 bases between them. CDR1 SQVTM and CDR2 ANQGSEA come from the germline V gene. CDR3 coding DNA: TGCAGCGTTGAGAAAAGATTGAACACTGAAGCTTTCTTT. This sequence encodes CSVEKRLNTEAFF.

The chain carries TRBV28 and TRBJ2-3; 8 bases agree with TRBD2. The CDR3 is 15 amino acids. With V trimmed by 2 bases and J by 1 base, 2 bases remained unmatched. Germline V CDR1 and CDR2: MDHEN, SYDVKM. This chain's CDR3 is CASSLSGGRTDTQYF. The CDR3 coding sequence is TGTGCCAGCAGTTTAAGCGGGGGACGCACAGATACGCAGTATTTT.

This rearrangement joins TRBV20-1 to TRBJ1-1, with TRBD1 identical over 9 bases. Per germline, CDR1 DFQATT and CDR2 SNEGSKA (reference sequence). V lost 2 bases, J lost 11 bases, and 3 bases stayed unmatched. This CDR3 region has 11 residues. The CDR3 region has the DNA TGCAGTGCTAGATGGGACAGGGCGGCTTTCTTT. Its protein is CSARWDRAAFF.

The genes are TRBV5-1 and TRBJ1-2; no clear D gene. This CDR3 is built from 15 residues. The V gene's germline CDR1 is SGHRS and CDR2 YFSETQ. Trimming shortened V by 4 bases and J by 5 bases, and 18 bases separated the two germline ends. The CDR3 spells CASSLEATAPYGYTF. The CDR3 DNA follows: TGCGCCAGCAGCCTAGAGGCGACGGCCCCTTATGGCTACACCTTC.

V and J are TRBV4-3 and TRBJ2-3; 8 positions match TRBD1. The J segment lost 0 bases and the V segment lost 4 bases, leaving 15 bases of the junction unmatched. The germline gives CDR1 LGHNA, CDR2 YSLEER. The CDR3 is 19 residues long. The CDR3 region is CASSRRIGQGLGSTDTQYF. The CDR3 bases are TGCGCCAGCAGCCGGCGGATCGGACAGGGCCTAGGGAGCACAGATACGCAGTATTTT.